The clone carrying this TCR beta chain was seen only once. As yet, its antigen is unknown. cDNA prepared by RNA extraction and subsequent reverse transcription served as the template for sequencing. The repertoire was sequenced with immunoSEQ multiplex PCR; TCRdb's copy has only in-frame clones and lacks some. The repertoire has 75,000 to 100,000 clones, around 44% of them found once; the top ten carry 0.75% to 0.8%. This record belongs to a study of CD8+ T cells in alopecia areata. Study details: Treated patients were given oral tofacitinib, which was dosed at 5 to 10 mg twice daily. Once tofacitinib had been taken for 6 to 18 months, 6 months off drug followed.

The CDR3 runs 16 residues. V trimming: 5 bases; J trimming: 0 bases; junction bases outside the gene matches: 9. Per the germline V gene, CDR1 is MDHEN and CDR2 is SYDVKM. General study findings and limits: Among patients, TCR sharing was less clear than in mice, a difference possibly due in part to HLA diversity in the patient population. Alopecia totalis/universalis scalp especially showed more expanded CD8+ clones than normal scalp.

J is TRBJ2-5 and V is TRBV28; 7 nucleotides match TRBD2. The clonotype was recovered from a human donor with alopecia areata. Sequencing used CD4+ T cells sorted from blood. The CDR3 DNA reads TGTGCCAGCAGTCCTTCGCGCGGGGGATACCAAGAGACCCAGTACTTC. Amino acid sequence: CASSPSRGGYQETQYF. Full variable domain (outside the CDR3, taken from reference TRBV28 and TRBJ2-5): DVKVTQSSRYLVKRTGEKVFLECVQDMDHENMFWYRQDPGLGLRLIYFSYDVKMKEKGDIPEGYSVSREKKERFSLILESASTNQTSMYLCASSPSRGGYQETQYFGPGTRLLVL.